This T cell receptor (beta chain) was found in a study of blood T cell repertoires in COVID-19. This CDR3 comprises 11 residues. The germline V and J ends were trimmed by 4 bases and 6 bases, with 6 bases remaining between them. Germline lookup yields CDR1 SGHNT and CDR2 YYREEE (reference sequence). Generated by immunoSEQ multiplex PCR, the TCRdb table keeps only in-frame clones and is missing some. The table has approximately 250,000 clones, 75% to 85% seen once. Sequenced: peripheral blood. The sequence was collected from a human donor in a cohort sampled during active COVID-19. The chain links TRBV5-4 to TRBJ2-3, with D possibly being TRBD2 (6 bases). CDR3 nucleotides: TGTGCCAGCAGCGGGGGGGATACGCAGTATTTT. Encoded protein: CASSGGDTQYF. Filled out from reference TRBV5-4 and TRBJ2-3, the complete variable domain reads ETGVTQSPTHLIKTRGQQVTLRCSSQSGHNTVSWYQQALGQGPQFIFQYYREEENGRGNFPPRFSGLQFPNYSSELNVNALELDDSALYLCASSGGDTQYFGPGTRLTVL.